These 12 T cell receptor beta chains came from one sample sequenced in a study of molecular identifiers for immune sequencing clone quantification. Each CDR3 protein gets one entry after TCRdb re-called the PCR reads with MiXCR. The sample carries some 320,000 distinct CDR3 sequences, 20% to 25% recorded once. Sequenced input: naive CD8+ T cells from blood, with Jurkat cell RNA spiked in. Subset specified: FACS-sorted CD8+CD4-CCR7+CD45RA+ naive T cells. Receptor source: a human donor in good health. Some libraries in this study had Jurkat cell RNA spiked in.

The gene calls are TRBV27 and TRBJ1-5; 7 bases are shared with TRBD1. V gave up 5 bases and J gave up 5 bases; unmatched junction bases: 6. The CDR3 has 14 residues. CDR1 and CDR2 from the germline V gene are MNHEY and SMNVEV (reference sequence). CDR3 sequence reads: CASSPGTAYQPQHF. The DNA of the CDR3 is TGTGCCAGCAGTCCCGGGACAGCTTATCAGCCCCAGCATTTT.

CDR3 protein: CSARDFYNGGVAGLGTQYF. The DNA for the CDR3 is TGCAGTGCTAGAGATTTTTATAATGGCGGGGTAGCGGGATTGGGGACCCAGTACTTC. This chain connects TRBV20-1 to TRBJ2-5, with TRBD2 matching over 8 bases. The CDR3 covers 19 residues. The germline V gene has CDR1 DFQATT and CDR2 SNEGSKA (reference sequence). V lost 0 bases, J lost 7 bases, and 22 bases stayed unmatched.

This chain joins TRBV2 and TRBJ2-3; D is possibly TRBD2 (5 bases). The germline CDR1 and CDR2 sequences are SNHLY and FYNNEI. The CDR3 is 15 residues long. The V and J ends lost 3 bases and 4 bases respectively, with 14 bases between them. The CDR3 nucleotides read TGTGCCAGCAGTGAGACGTTTTCGGGGTCAGATACGCAGTATTTT. Its translation: CASSETFSGSDTQYF.

This clonotype was recorded many times. The gene calls are TRBV7-6 and TRBJ1-1; a weak D match, TRBD1 (5 bases). V gave up 6 bases and J gave up 1 base, with 9 bases separating them. Germline V CDR1 and CDR2: SGHVS, FNYEAQ. The CDR3 loop spans 13 amino acids. Written as DNA, the CDR3 is TGTGCCAGCAGTCAGACAGAGAACACTGAAGCTTTCTTT. Its translation is CASSQTENTEAFF.

The CDR3 here is CASKLAGGSDTQYF. CDR3 nucleotides: TGTGCCAGCAAACTAGCGGGGGGGTCAGATACGCAGTATTTT. The chain recombines TRBV6-2 or TRBV6-3 with TRBJ2-3; 13 bases match TRBD2. With 7 bases clipped from V and 4 bases from J, the junction kept 2 bases outside the gene matches. The CDR3 is made up of 14 amino acids. CDR1 is MNHEY and CDR2 is SVGEGT in the germline V gene.

To note about this clonotype: Being one base from a much bigger clone, this may be a read error. The gene calls are TRBV12-3 or TRBV12-4 and TRBJ2-5; the D gene is possibly TRBD1 (5 bases). The CDR3 contains 14 residues. CDR3 nucleotides: TGTGTCAGCAGTTTGCGTCAAGGGGCAGAGACCCAGTACTTC. It specifies CVSSLRQGAETQYF.

This clonotype was detected ten times or more. The gene calls are TRBV19 and TRBJ2-2; D may correspond to TRBD1 or TRBD2 (5 bases each). The V gene's germline CDR1 is LNHDA and CDR2 SQIVND (reference sequence). V lost 4 bases, J lost 5 bases, and 11 bases lay in between. CDR3 length: 14 amino acids. The CDR3 nucleotides are TGTGCCAGTAGTACTGGGACGGAGACCGGGGAGCTGTTTTTT. Translated, it gives CASSTGTETGELFF. The full variable domain, rest sourced from reference TRBV19 and TRBJ2-2, is DGGITQSPKYLFRKEGQNVTLSCEQNLNHDAMYWYRQDPGQGLRLIYYSQIVNDFQKGDIAEGYSVSREKKESFPLTVTSAQKNPTAFYLCASSTGTETGELFFGEGSRLTVL.

This CDR3 is CASSQDPLFRGANQPQHF. The CDR3 DNA is TGTGCCAGCAGCCAAGATCCTTTGTTCAGGGGAGCCAATCAGCCCCAGCATTTT. The gene calls are TRBV3-2 and TRBJ1-5; the listed D gene, TRBD1, was not tested against the DNA. TRBV3-2 is a recognized pseudogene. This CDR3 contains 18 residues.

This clonotype came up many times. This chain links TRBV28 with TRBJ1-5; tentative D call: TRBD1 (6 bases). The CDR3 is made up of 14 amino acids. The germline V gene encodes CDR1 MDHEN and CDR2 SYDVKM. The V end was cut by 7 bases, the J end by 1 base, with 11 bases between. For the CDR3, the DNA is TGTGCCAGCATTCCACAGGGCAGCAATCAGCCCCAGCATTTT. It is translated as CASIPQGSNQPQHF. The whole variable domain, remainder taken from reference TRBV28 and TRBJ1-5, is DVKVTQSSRYLVKRTGEKVFLECVQDMDHENMFWYRQDPGLGLRLIYFSYDVKMKEKGDIPEGYSVSREKKERFSLILESASTNQTSMYLCASIPQGSNQPQHFGDGTRLSIL.

Of note for this clonotype: A much bigger clone sits one base away, suggesting this may be a read error. The gene calls are TRBV7-9 and TRBJ2-1; D is undetermined. Germline loops: CDR1 SEHNR, CDR2 FQNEAQ (reference sequence). The CDR3 is made up of 12 amino acids. In DNA, the CDR3 is TGTGCCAGCAGCTTAATCGTTGTTGAGCGGTTCTTC. The encoded protein is CASSLIVVERFF.

This clonotype was seen more than once but under ten times. V and J are TRBV7-9 and TRBJ2-1; D is possibly TRBD1 (6 bases). Germline loops: CDR1 SEHNR, CDR2 FQNEAQ (reference sequence). The ends were cut back, 4 bases at V and 6 bases at J, with 10 bases in the middle. The CDR3 covers 13 residues. This chain's CDR3 is CASSSGVGNEQFF. DNA for the CDR3: TGTGCCAGCAGCTCAGGGGTAGGCAATGAGCAGTTCTTC.

Ten or more counts support this clonotype. The rearrangement links TRBV4-1 to TRBJ2-7, with D unresolved. Germline V CDR1 and CDR2: MGHRA, YSYEKL. V was clipped by 3 bases and J by 6 bases, with 12 bases between them. The CDR3 runs to 13 residues. CDR3 in DNA: TGCGCCAGCAGCCACCCCTCGGTTTCCGAGCAGTACTTC. Protein product: CASSHPSVSEQYF.